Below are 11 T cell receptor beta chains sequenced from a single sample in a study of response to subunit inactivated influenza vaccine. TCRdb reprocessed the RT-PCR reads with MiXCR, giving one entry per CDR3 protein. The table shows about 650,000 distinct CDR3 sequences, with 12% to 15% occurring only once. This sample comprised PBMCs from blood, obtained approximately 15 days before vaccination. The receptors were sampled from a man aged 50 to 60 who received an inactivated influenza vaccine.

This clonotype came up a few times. The CDR3 region is CAISEAGLGPTDTQYF. CDR3 DNA sequence: TGTGCCATCAGTGAGGCCGGGCTGGGACCCACAGATACGCAGTATTTT. The chain couples TRBV10-3 to TRBJ2-3, with D possibly being TRBD1 or TRBD2 (5 bases each). This CDR3 is built from 16 residues. V was trimmed by 2 bases and J by 2 bases, leaving 14 bases between them. Germline lookup yields CDR1 ENHRY and CDR2 SYGVKD.

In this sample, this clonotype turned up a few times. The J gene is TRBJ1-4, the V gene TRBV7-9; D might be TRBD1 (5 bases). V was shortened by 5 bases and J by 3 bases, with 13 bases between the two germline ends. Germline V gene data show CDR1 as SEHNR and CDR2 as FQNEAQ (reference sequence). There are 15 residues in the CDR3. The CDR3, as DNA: TGTGCCAGCAGCCTTCGGGGCCGGGCTAATGAAAAACTGTTTTTT. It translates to CASSLRGRANEKLFF.

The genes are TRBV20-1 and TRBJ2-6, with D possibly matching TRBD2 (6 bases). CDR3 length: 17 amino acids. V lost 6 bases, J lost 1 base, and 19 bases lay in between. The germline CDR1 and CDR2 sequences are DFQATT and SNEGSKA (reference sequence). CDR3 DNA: TGCAGTGCCTCGGAGGGACTCAGAAGTTCTGGGGCCAACGTCCTGACTTTC. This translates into CSASEGLRSSGANVLTF.

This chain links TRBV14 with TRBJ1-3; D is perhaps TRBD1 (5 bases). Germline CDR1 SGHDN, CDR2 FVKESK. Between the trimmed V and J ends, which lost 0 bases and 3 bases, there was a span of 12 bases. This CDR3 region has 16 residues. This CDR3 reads CASSQEGQGSGNTIYF. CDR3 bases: TGTGCCAGCAGCCAAGAAGGGCAGGGAAGTGGAAACACCATATATTTT.

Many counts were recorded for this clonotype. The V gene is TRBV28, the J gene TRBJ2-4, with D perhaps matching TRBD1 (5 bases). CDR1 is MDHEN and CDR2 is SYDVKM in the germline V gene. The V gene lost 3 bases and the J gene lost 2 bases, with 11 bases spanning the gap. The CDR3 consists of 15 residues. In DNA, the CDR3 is TGTGCCAGCAGTTTGACAGTTGGGTCCAAAAACATTCAGTACTTC. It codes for CASSLTVGSKNIQYF.

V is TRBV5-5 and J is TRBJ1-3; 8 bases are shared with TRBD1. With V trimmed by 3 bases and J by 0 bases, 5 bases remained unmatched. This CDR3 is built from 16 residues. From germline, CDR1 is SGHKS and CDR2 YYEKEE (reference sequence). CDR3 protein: CASSSQTGASGNTIYF. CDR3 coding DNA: TGTGCCAGCAGCTCTCAGACAGGGGCCTCTGGAAACACCATATATTTT.

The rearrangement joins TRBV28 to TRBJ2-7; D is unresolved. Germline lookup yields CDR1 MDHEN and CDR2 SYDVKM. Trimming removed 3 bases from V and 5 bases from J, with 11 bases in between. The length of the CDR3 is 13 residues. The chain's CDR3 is CASSFKNLNEQYF. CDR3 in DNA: TGTGCCAGCAGTTTTAAGAACCTTAACGAGCAGTACTTC.

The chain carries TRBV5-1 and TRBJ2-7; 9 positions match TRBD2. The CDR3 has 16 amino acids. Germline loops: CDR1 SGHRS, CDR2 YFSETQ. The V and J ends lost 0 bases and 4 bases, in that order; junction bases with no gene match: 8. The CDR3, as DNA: TGCGCCAGCAGCTTGGGGGTAGCGGGAGCGGCTTACGAGCAGTACTTC. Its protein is CASSLGVAGAAYEQYF.

The CDR3 region is CASSYLGGRPTNTGELFF. CDR3 nucleotide sequence: TGTGCCAGCAGTTACTTAGGCGGGAGGCCCACTAACACCGGGGAGCTGTTTTTT. The chain uses TRBV6-5 and TRBJ2-2; TRBD2 matches at 8 bases. The CDR3 extends over 18 amino acids. Looked up from germline, CDR1 is MNHEY and CDR2 is SVGAGI. V dropped 1 base and J dropped 2; count of bases not matched to a gene: 9.

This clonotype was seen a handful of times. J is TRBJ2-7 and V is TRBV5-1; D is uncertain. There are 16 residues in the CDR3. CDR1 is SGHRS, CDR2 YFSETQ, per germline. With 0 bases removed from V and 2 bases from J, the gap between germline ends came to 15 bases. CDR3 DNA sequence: TGCGCCAGCAGCTTGGCACCCACACCGCCTCCCTACGAGCAGTACTTC. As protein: CASSLAPTPPPYEQYF.

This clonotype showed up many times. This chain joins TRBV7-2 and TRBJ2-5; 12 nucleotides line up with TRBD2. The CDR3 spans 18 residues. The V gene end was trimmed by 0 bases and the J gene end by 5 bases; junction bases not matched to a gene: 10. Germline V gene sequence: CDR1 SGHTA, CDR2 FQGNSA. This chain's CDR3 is CASSLAPYGLAGMETQYF. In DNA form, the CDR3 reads TGTGCCAGCAGCTTAGCCCCCTATGGACTAGCGGGAATGGAGACCCAGTACTTC.